The 3 T cell receptor beta chains below were found in one sample sequenced in a study of shared clonotypes between healthy human individuals. The method was immunoSEQ multiplex PCR; TCRdb's version includes in-frame clones alone and lacks a portion of them. The sample holds about 820,000 clones, nearly 95% seen once. The naive CD8 subset, CD45RO-negative cells positively selected for CCR7, excluded terminally differentiated effector memory CD45RA+ cells. The sample taken for sequencing was naive CD8+ T cells sorted from blood. These receptors originate from a man younger than 45 in good health.

The sample holds a few counts of this clone. The chain recombines TRBV7-9 with TRBJ2-3; D is unresolved. CDR1 SEHNR and CDR2 FQNEAQ come from the germline V gene (reference sequence). The V and J ends lost 5 bases and 6 bases respectively, with 9 bases between them. CDR3 length: 12 residues. The DNA of the CDR3 is TGTGCCAGCAGCCCATTCTCGGATACGCAGTATTTT. This gives the protein CASSPFSDTQYF.

This rearrangement joins TRBV28 to TRBJ2-5; D unresolved. The germline V gene has CDR1 MDHEN and CDR2 SYDVKM. The CDR3 has 17 amino acids. V lost 7 bases and J 1 base, leaving 22 bases between the germline ends. CDR3 coding DNA: TGTGCCAGCATGCCATTCAAAACGGGCGATCTCCAAGAGACCCAGTACTTC. As protein: CASMPFKTGDLQETQYF.

On this clone itself: Other DNA sequences in this sample translate to the same CDR3. This chain links TRBV6-5 with TRBJ2-5; D is perhaps TRBD1 or TRBD2 (5 bases each). This CDR3 has 12 residues. The germline V gene has CDR1 MNHEY and CDR2 SVGAGI. V lost 2 bases to trimming and J lost 4 bases, with 5 bases between them. CDR3 nucleotides: TGTGCCAGCAGTTACGGGGGAGAGACCCAGTACTTC. The encoded protein is CASSYGGETQYF.